This TCR beta chain appears in the sequencing data of a study of PD-1 blockade in mismatch repair-deficient tumors. CDR3 length: 13 residues. Germline values: CDR1 LNHDA, CDR2 SQIVND (reference sequence). The V end lost 5 bases, the J end lost 3 bases, and 11 bases lay between the germline ends. Generated by immunoSEQ multiplex PCR, the TCRdb table keeps only in-frame clones and is missing some. The data hold around 120,000 clones, with around nine tenths observed a single time. The sample was peripheral blood, taken approximately 72 weeks after starting pembrolizumab. This TCR derives from an adult with mismatch repair-deficient cancer. The J gene is TRBJ2-7, the V gene TRBV19; D unresolved. This CDR3 reads CASSDSSVYEQYF. Written as DNA, the CDR3 is TGTGCCAGTAGTGATAGTTCGGTCTACGAGCAGTACTTC.